These 5 T cell receptor beta chains came from one sample sequenced in a study of a mutant IDH1 vaccine in newly diagnosed glioma. Clones were sequenced by immunoSEQ multiplex PCR, and TCRdb holds only the in-frame ones, with some missing. The table records about 94,000 clones, over 85% of them present only once. Regarding time point: week 47, end of study. Each dose delivered 300 ug of mutant IDH1 20-mer peptide subcutaneously with imiquimod. These receptors lack a known antigen. The starting material was PBMCs, obtained from a glioma patient whose treatment included an IDH1 peptide vaccine. The receptors derive from a woman in her 50s with glioma.

The V and J genes are TRBV5-1 and TRBJ2-7, with D perhaps TRBD1 or TRBD2 (5 bases each). CDR1 and CDR2 from the germline V gene are SGHRS and YFSETQ. The CDR3 loop spans 15 amino acids. Trimming shortened V by 0 bases and J by 7 bases, and 17 bases separated the two germline ends. CDR3 nucleotide sequence: TGCGCCAGCAGCTTGGTCCGGGACCCTTTTGTGGAGCAGTACTTC. It translates to CASSLVRDPFVEQYF.

The gene calls are TRBV21-1 and TRBJ2-7. TRBV21-1 is described as a pseudogene. This CDR3 has 16 amino acids. The CDR3 region is CASSPCRDAGRYEQYF. The DNA for the CDR3 is TGTGCCAGCAGCCCATGCCGGGACGCAGGACGCTACGAGCAGTACTTC.

This clone occurred a few times. The chain combines TRBV19 with TRBJ1-5, with a possible D match to TRBD1 (6 bases). The CDR3 is 16 amino acids. Trimming removed 1 base from V and 9 bases from J, with 19 bases in between. The germline gives CDR1 LNHDA, CDR2 SQIVND (reference sequence). As DNA, the CDR3 is TGTGCCAGTAGTATAGGTGGCAGGGGAGGATCAATGCCCCAGCATTTT. It encodes CASSIGGRGGSMPQHF. Full variable domain (remainder filled in from reference TRBV19 and TRBJ1-5): DGGITQSPKYLFRKEGQNVTLSCEQNLNHDAMYWYRQDPGQGLRLIYYSQIVNDFQKGDIAEGYSVSREKKESFPLTVTSAQKNPTAFYLCASSIGGRGGSMPQHFGDGTRLSIL.

The chain is built from TRBV11-2 and TRBJ2-3, with 9 positions matching TRBD2. This CDR3 has 15 amino acids. V trimming: 6 bases; J trimming: 1 base; junction bases outside the gene matches: 5. CDR1 is SGHAT, CDR2 FQNNGV, per germline. The CDR3 DNA is TGTGCCAGCAGTCCAAGACTAGCGGGCACAGATACGCAGTATTTT. It codes for CASSPRLAGTDTQYF.

V usage is TRBV6-5 and J usage is TRBJ1-6; TRBD1 aligns across 7 bases. CDR1 and CDR2 from the germline V gene are MNHEY and SVGAGI. The CDR3 contains 14 residues. Trimming removed 6 bases from V and 12 bases from J; junction bases left unmatched: 11. The CDR3 sequence: CASRFTGVREPLHF. The CDR3 region has the DNA TGTGCCAGCAGGTTTACAGGGGTAAGGGAACCCCTCCACTTT.